These 21 T cell receptor beta chains were all obtained from the same sample, sequenced in a study of cytomegalovirus exposure and HLA in healthy donors. The PCR contained 60 Vbeta and 13 Jbeta primers. Only in-frame clones appear in the TCRdb table, and some are missing; sequencing was by immunoSEQ multiplex PCR. The sample holds more than 50,000 clones, roughly 80% seen once. Sequencing was carried out using PBMCs. The source of these receptors is a woman between 40 and 50 years old in good health and CMV-seropositive.

The rearrangement joins TRBV19 to TRBJ2-6; the D gene is possibly TRBD2 (7 bases). This CDR3 has 18 residues. The germline CDR1 and CDR2 sequences are LNHDA and SQIVND (reference sequence). Between the trimmed V and J ends, which lost 1 base and 2 bases, there was a span of 15 bases. CDR3 DNA sequence: TGTGCCAGTAGTATAGTCCTGAGGGGGGGGACTGGGGCCAACGTCCTGACTTTC. It specifies CASSIVLRGGTGANVLTF.

This clone was observed a few times. The V and J genes are TRBV27 and TRBJ2-7; weak D call: TRBD1 (6 bases). Germline values: CDR1 MNHEY, CDR2 SMNVEV (reference sequence). This CDR3 comprises 16 residues. Trimming removed 3 bases from V and 0 bases from J, with 15 bases in between. The CDR3 protein is CASSFTVTGISYEQYF. In DNA form, the CDR3 reads TGTGCCAGCAGTTTTACGGTCACAGGGATCTCCTACGAGCAGTACTTC.

This chain connects TRBV30 to TRBJ1-3; D call uncertain. Germline CDR1 reads GTSNPN; CDR2 reads SVGIG (reference sequence). Trimming stripped 3 bases from V and 0 bases from J, with 6 bases between. This CDR3 region has 13 residues. The CDR3 coding sequence is TGTGCCTGGAGCGTGAGCTCTGGAAACACCATATATTTT. Amino acids: CAWSVSSGNTIYF.

J is TRBJ1-4 and V is TRBV7-7; 8 positions match TRBD1. With 4 bases clipped from V and 1 base from J, the junction kept 14 bases outside the gene matches. Germline V gene lookup returns CDR1 SSHAT and CDR2 FNYEAQ (reference sequence). CDR3 size: 19 residues. CDR3 loop: CASSSSSDRELGTNEKLFF. Here the CDR3 DNA reads TGTGCCAGCAGCTCCTCATCGGACAGGGAGCTTGGAACTAATGAAAAACTGTTTTTT.

Only a few counts were recorded for this clone. This chain links TRBV6-1 with TRBJ1-1; the D is unclear. Germline CDR1 reads MNHNS; CDR2 reads SASEGT. Trimming cost V 4 bases and J 2 bases, with 11 bases left between them. The CDR3 sequence is 14 residues long. The CDR3 DNA reads as TGTGCCAGCAGTGGAACAGTAGGAAACACTGAAGCTTTCTTT. Translation: CASSGTVGNTEAFF.

This clone was picked up a small number of times. The gene calls are TRBV6-1 and TRBJ1-6; the D gene is possibly TRBD1 (6 bases). The CDR3 spans 14 residues. In germline, CDR1 is MNHNS, CDR2 SASEGT. Between the trimmed V and J ends, which lost 7 bases and 9 bases, there was a span of 16 bases. The CDR3 DNA is TGTGCCAGCAACCCCGGGGGGGCAGGTTCACCCCTCCACTTT. This translates into CASNPGGAGSPLHF.

The V and J genes are TRBV11-3 and TRBJ2-7; D gene ambiguous. CDR3 length: 12 amino acids. V was pared by 4 bases and J by 6 bases, with 10 bases between. The germline CDR1 and CDR2 sequences are SGHNT and YENEEA. The CDR3 coding sequence is TGTGCCAGCAGCTCGGTACCGGGCGAGCAGTACTTC. Translating it yields CASSSVPGEQYF.

This clone showed up just a few times. The chain recombines TRBV9 with TRBJ1-6, with a weak D call TRBD1 (5 bases). V dropped 0 bases and J dropped 10 bases, with 8 bases sitting between them. CDR1 SGDLS and CDR2 YYNGEE come from the germline V gene. CDR3 size: 13 residues. CDR3 nucleotide sequence: TGTGCCAGCAGCGTAGCAGGGAAATCACCCCTCCACTTT. Encoded protein: CASSVAGKSPLHF.

V and J are TRBV19 and TRBJ1-1; TRBD1 agrees at 10 bases. The CDR3 spans 14 residues. Germline CDR1 LNHDA, CDR2 SQIVND (reference sequence). V lost 3 bases to trimming and J lost 4 bases; unmatched junction nucleotides: 2. CDR3 nucleotide sequence: TGTGCCAGTAGTATGGGACAGGGGATCACTGAAGCTTTCTTT. Translating gives CASSMGQGITEAFF.

This rearrangement joins TRBV5-1 to TRBJ2-1; possibly TRBD2 for D (5 bases). The V end was cut by 7 bases, the J end by 3 bases, with 14 bases between. The CDR3 totals 14 residues. Germline-derived CDR1 and CDR2 are SGHRS and YFSETQ. As DNA, the CDR3 is TGCGCCAGCTCGGGCCTAGCTGTCTACAATGAGCAGTTCTTC. Its translation: CASSGLAVYNEQFF.

This chain uses TRBV5-1 with TRBJ1-5; perhaps TRBD1 as D (5 bases). V dropped 1 base and J dropped 4 bases, with 12 bases sitting between them. CDR1 and CDR2 from the germline V gene are SGHRS and YFSETQ. This CDR3 contains 15 residues. The CDR3 spells CASSLTGKRNQPQHF. CDR3 nucleotides: TGCGCCAGCAGCTTGACAGGCAAGAGGAATCAGCCCCAGCATTTT.

J is TRBJ2-3 and V is TRBV9, with D possibly being TRBD1 (6 bases). Germline CDR1 and CDR2: SGDLS and YYNGEE. The CDR3 length is 14 residues. Trimming removed 3 bases from V and 4 bases from J, with 12 bases in between. This CDR3 is CASSGIAGADTQYF. The CDR3 nucleotides read TGTGCCAGCAGCGGAATTGCAGGGGCAGATACGCAGTATTTT.

CDR3 bases: TGTGCCAGCTCATTAGACCAGGGAAATGAGCAGTTCTTC. This gives the protein CASSLDQGNEQFF. The rearrangement uses TRBV18 and TRBJ2-1, with a tentative D call TRBD1 (5 bases). Germline V gene sequence: CDR1 KGHSH, CDR2 LQKENI. The CDR3 covers 13 residues. With 5 bases removed from V and 7 bases from J, the gap between germline ends came to 12 bases.

The rearrangement links TRBV6-5 to TRBJ2-6; 7 positions agree with TRBD1. The CDR3 covers 16 residues. Germline trimming cut 0 bases from V and 2 bases from J; bases unmatched to any gene: 1. Germline CDR1 MNHEY, CDR2 SVGAGI. The CDR3 nucleotides are TGTGCCAGCAGTTACTCGACAGGGACTGGGGCCAACGTCCTGACTTTC. This translates into CASSYSTGTGANVLTF.

The gene calls are TRBV4-3 and TRBJ1-2, with D unclear. This CDR3 is 15 amino acids long. CDR1 is LGHNA and CDR2 is YSLEER in the germline V gene. The germline V and J ends were trimmed by 0 bases and 3 bases, with 11 bases remaining between them. CDR3 loop: CASSQDWKGDYGYTF. CDR3 nucleotides: TGCGCCAGCAGCCAAGATTGGAAGGGAGACTATGGCTACACCTTC.

J is TRBJ2-3 and V is TRBV7-2; TRBD2 agrees at 12 bases. V trimming: 7 bases; J trimming: 2 bases; junction bases outside the gene matches: 4. The length of the CDR3 is 15 residues. CDR1 SGHTA and CDR2 FQGNSA come from the germline V gene. CDR3 amino acids: CASTLAGGYTDTQYF. The CDR3 nucleotides are TGTGCCAGCACCCTAGCGGGGGGGTACACAGATACGCAGTATTTT.

This clone turned up a few times. The rearrangement links TRBV2 to TRBJ2-1, with 7 positions matching TRBD1. The CDR3 has 13 residues. Trimming cost V 5 bases and J 6 bases; bases outside gene matches: 4. The germline V gene encodes CDR1 SNHLY and CDR2 FYNNEI. Written as DNA, the CDR3 is TGTGCCAGCAGTCGGGACAGCCTCAATGAGCAGTTCTTC. Protein sequence: CASSRDSLNEQFF.

J is TRBJ1-2 and V is TRBV13; 9 bases are a match to TRBD1. The germline V gene has CDR1 PRHDT and CDR2 FYEKMQ (reference sequence). V shed 1 base, J shed 2 bases, and the junction held 2 bases outside the gene matches. The CDR3 is made up of 15 amino acids. In nucleotides, the CDR3 is TGTGCCAGCAGCTTAGAAGGACAGGGGAACTATGGCTACACCTTC. Translated, it gives CASSLEGQGNYGYTF.

This clone was found once. At one end the junction does not follow the germline gene, possibly because of a read error. The CDR3 coding sequence is TGTGCCAGCAGTGCGGGTGGGGACACTAACTTC. Its protein is CASSAGGDTNF. The chain carries TRBV6-4 and TRBJ2-4, with D possibly TRBD1 on 6 matching bases. The V gene's germline CDR1 is MRHNA and CDR2 SNTAGT. The CDR3 totals 11 residues.

V usage is TRBV6-5 and J usage is TRBJ2-3; D possibly corresponds to TRBD1 (6 bases). The germline V gene has CDR1 MNHEY and CDR2 SVGAGI. CDR3 size: 14 residues. Between the trimmed V and J ends, which lost 5 bases and 3 bases, there was a span of 12 bases. CDR3 nucleotides: TGTGCCAGCAGTCAGGGGACGGGGACAGATACGCAGTATTTT. Amino acids: CASSQGTGTDTQYF.

V is TRBV15 and J is TRBJ1-5; TRBD1 matches at 7 bases. Germline V gene sequence: CDR1 LNHNV, CDR2 YYDKDF (reference sequence). V trimming: 2 bases; J trimming: 1 base; junction bases outside the gene matches: 11. This CDR3 region has 18 residues. In DNA, the CDR3 is TGTGCCACCAGCAGATGGACAGGTCGGGCCCAAAGCAATCAGCCCCAGCATTTT. It specifies CATSRWTGRAQSNQPQHF.